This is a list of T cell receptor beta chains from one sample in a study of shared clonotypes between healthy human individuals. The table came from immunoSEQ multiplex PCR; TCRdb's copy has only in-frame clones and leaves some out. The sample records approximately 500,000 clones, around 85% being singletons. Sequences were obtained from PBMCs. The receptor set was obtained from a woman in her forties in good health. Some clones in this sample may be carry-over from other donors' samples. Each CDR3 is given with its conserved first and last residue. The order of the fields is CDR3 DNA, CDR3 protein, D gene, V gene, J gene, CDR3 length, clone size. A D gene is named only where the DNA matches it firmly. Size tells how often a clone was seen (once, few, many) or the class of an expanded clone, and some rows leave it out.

CDR3 DNA: TGCGCCAGCAGCCCCCGGACAGGGGAAGAGACCCAGTACTTC; CDR3 protein: CASSPRTGEETQYF; D gene: TRBD1; V gene: TRBV5-1; J gene: TRBJ2-5; CDR3 length: 14; clone size: -
CDR3 DNA: TGTGCCAGCAGCTTGGAGCTACTCACAGATACGCAGTATTTT; CDR3 protein: CASSLELLTDTQYF; D gene: -; V gene: TRBV11-3; J gene: TRBJ2-3; CDR3 length: 14; clone size: -
CDR3 DNA: TGTGCCAGCAGACAGGATATCGGGTCCTACGAGCAGTACTTC; CDR3 protein: CASRQDIGSYEQYF; D gene: -; V gene: TRBV6-5; J gene: TRBJ2-7; CDR3 length: 14; clone size: -
CDR3 DNA: TGTGCCAGCTCACCCACCCAGGGAAACGCCGGGGAGCTGTTTTTT; CDR3 protein: CASSPTQGNAGELFF; D gene: -; V gene: TRBV18; J gene: TRBJ2-2; CDR3 length: 15; clone size: -
CDR3 DNA: TGTGCCAGCAGCTTAGGGGGTAGCGGGGGTACGCAGTATTTT; CDR3 protein: CASSLGGSGGTQYF; D gene: TRBD2; V gene: TRBV7-9; J gene: TRBJ2-3; CDR3 length: 14; clone size: -
CDR3 DNA: TGTGCCAGCAGTGAATTTCTCAGTGGAAACGGGGAGCTGTTTTTT; CDR3 protein: CASSEFLSGNGELFF; D gene: -; V gene: TRBV25-1; J gene: TRBJ2-2; CDR3 length: 15; clone size: -
CDR3 DNA: TGTGCCAGCAGCTTAGGTACCCTGAACACCGGGGAGCTGTTTTTT; CDR3 protein: CASSLGTLNTGELFF; D gene: -; V gene: TRBV5-5; J gene: TRBJ2-2; CDR3 length: 15; clone size: once
CDR3 DNA: TGTGCCAGCAGCCCCCAGGGGATGGCTGGAAACACCATATATTTT; CDR3 protein: CASSPQGMAGNTIYF; D gene: -; V gene: TRBV9; J gene: TRBJ1-3; CDR3 length: 15; clone size: -
CDR3 DNA: TGTGCCAGCAGCTCCACCGGGACAGGTACCAATCAGCCCCAGCATTTT; CDR3 protein: CASSSTGTGTNQPQHF; D gene: TRBD1; V gene: TRBV7-9; J gene: TRBJ1-5; CDR3 length: 16; clone size: -
CDR3 DNA: TGTGCCAGCTCACCGGGACAGAGGTACGAGCAGTACTTC; CDR3 protein: CASSPGQRYEQYF; D gene: TRBD1; V gene: TRBV18; J gene: TRBJ2-7; CDR3 length: 13; clone size: once
CDR3 DNA: TGTGCCAGCAGCGCAGAGGGGGCGCGAGGAAACACCATATATTTT; CDR3 protein: CASSAEGARGNTIYF; D gene: TRBD1; V gene: TRBV9; J gene: TRBJ1-3; CDR3 length: 15; clone size: -
CDR3 DNA: TGTGCCAGCAGCGAGGGGGCCTACCTCTTGGAGACCCAGTACTTC; CDR3 protein: CASSEGAYLLETQYF; D gene: TRBD1; V gene: TRBV5-6; J gene: TRBJ2-5; CDR3 length: 15; clone size: -
CDR3 DNA: TGTGCCAGTAACTCAGGGTTTGAAGCTTTCTTT; CDR3 protein: CASNSGFEAFF; D gene: -; V gene: TRBV19; J gene: TRBJ1-1; CDR3 length: 11; clone size: -
CDR3 DNA: TGTGCCATCAGAGCCGACAGGGGCACTGAAGCTTTCTTT; CDR3 protein: CAIRADRGTEAFF; D gene: TRBD1; V gene: TRBV10-3; J gene: TRBJ1-1; CDR3 length: 13; clone size: -
CDR3 DNA: TGTGCCAGCAGCCCAGAGGGGAGCTCCTACGAGCAGTACTTC; CDR3 protein: CASSPEGSSYEQYF; D gene: -; V gene: TRBV27; J gene: TRBJ2-7; CDR3 length: 14; clone size: -
CDR3 DNA: TGTGCCAGCAGCGCTTATAGCGGGACCGCACAAGAGACCCAGTACTTC; CDR3 protein: CASSAYSGTAQETQYF; D gene: TRBD2; V gene: TRBV9; J gene: TRBJ2-5; CDR3 length: 16; clone size: -
CDR3 DNA: TGTGCCAGCAGCTTAGGACTAGCGGGAAGCCAAGAGACCCAGTACTTC; CDR3 protein: CASSLGLAGSQETQYF; D gene: TRBD2; V gene: TRBV7-2; J gene: TRBJ2-5; CDR3 length: 16; clone size: -
CDR3 DNA: TGCAGTGCTAGGGAGAACAATGAGCAGTTCTTC; CDR3 protein: CSARENNEQFF; D gene: -; V gene: TRBV20-1; J gene: TRBJ2-1; CDR3 length: 11; clone size: -
CDR3 DNA: TGCGCCAGCAGGTGGGGGGGCCGGAACACCGGGGAGCTGTTTTTT; CDR3 protein: CASRWGGRNTGELFF; D gene: -; V gene: TRBV5-1; J gene: TRBJ2-2; CDR3 length: 15; clone size: -
CDR3 DNA: TGCGCCAGCAGTCCGGGGGGAACTCACGGAAACACCATATATTTT; CDR3 protein: CASSPGGTHGNTIYF; D gene: -; V gene: TRBV5-1; J gene: TRBJ1-3; CDR3 length: 15; clone size: -
CDR3 DNA: TGCGCCAGCAGCTTGGGGAGGAGCTCCTACGAGCAGTACTTC; CDR3 protein: CASSLGRSSYEQYF; D gene: -; V gene: TRBV5-1; J gene: TRBJ2-7; CDR3 length: 14; clone size: -
CDR3 DNA: TGTGCCAGCAGCGCTTTCCTGCGGGGGGGCACAGATACGCAGTATTTT; CDR3 protein: CASSAFLRGGTDTQYF; D gene: TRBD2; V gene: TRBV7-6; J gene: TRBJ2-3; CDR3 length: 16; clone size: -
CDR3 DNA: TGTGCCAGCAGATCCGACAGGGCCGGCACAGATACGCAGTATTTT; CDR3 protein: CASRSDRAGTDTQYF; D gene: TRBD1; V gene: TRBV5-6; J gene: TRBJ2-3; CDR3 length: 15; clone size: -
CDR3 DNA: TGTGCCAGCAGCTTAAGGAGTTCGGACAGGCGGGCTGAAGCTTTCTTT; CDR3 protein: CASSLRSSDRRAEAFF; D gene: TRBD1; V gene: TRBV11-1; J gene: TRBJ1-1; CDR3 length: 16; clone size: -
CDR3 DNA: TGTGCCAGTACCCTGGGGGGTTCTTTGTACGAGCAGTACTTC; CDR3 protein: CASTLGGSLYEQYF; D gene: -; V gene: TRBV2; J gene: TRBJ2-7; CDR3 length: 14; clone size: once
CDR3 DNA: TGTGCCATCAGGAGCGGGACCGGGGAGCTGTTTTTT; CDR3 protein: CAIRSGTGELFF; D gene: -; V gene: TRBV10-3; J gene: TRBJ2-2; CDR3 length: 12; clone size: -
CDR3 DNA: TGCGCCAGCAGCCGGGACAGAACCTACGAGCAGTACTTC; CDR3 protein: CASSRDRTYEQYF; D gene: TRBD1; V gene: TRBV5-1; J gene: TRBJ2-7; CDR3 length: 13; clone size: -
CDR3 DNA: TGCAGCGTTGAAGACGGGAGGGTGGGTCCTGAAGCTTTCTTT; CDR3 protein: CSVEDGRVGPEAFF; D gene: -; V gene: TRBV29-1; J gene: TRBJ1-1; CDR3 length: 14; clone size: -
CDR3 DNA: TGTGCCAGCATACGAATCGGGACTACCCAAGAGACCCAGTACTTC; CDR3 protein: CASIRIGTTQETQYF; D gene: TRBD2; V gene: TRBV28; J gene: TRBJ2-5; CDR3 length: 15; clone size: -
CDR3 DNA: TGTGCCTGGAGTGGATTTGCGGGAGCAACAAACGAGCAGTACTTC; CDR3 protein: CAWSGFAGATNEQYF; D gene: TRBD2; V gene: TRBV30; J gene: TRBJ2-7; CDR3 length: 15; clone size: -
CDR3 DNA: TGCGCCAGCAGCTCGGGGGCCGGGACTAGCGGGAGGTTCTACGAGCAGTACTTC; CDR3 protein: CASSSGAGTSGRFYEQYF; D gene: TRBD2; V gene: TRBV5-1; J gene: TRBJ2-7; CDR3 length: 18; clone size: -
CDR3 DNA: TGTGCCAGCACCGAGAATACAGGGGGTGCAGATACGCAGTATTTT; CDR3 protein: CASTENTGGADTQYF; D gene: TRBD1; V gene: TRBV2; J gene: TRBJ2-3; CDR3 length: 15; clone size: -
CDR3 DNA: TGCAGCGTTGGCCCCAGACAGGGAAAAGAGCAGTACTTC; CDR3 protein: CSVGPRQGKEQYF; D gene: TRBD1; V gene: TRBV29-1; J gene: TRBJ2-7; CDR3 length: 13; clone size: -
CDR3 DNA: TGTGCCAGCAGCAGTGAAGGGGGCGGCTATGGCTACACCTTC; CDR3 protein: CASSSEGGGYGYTF; D gene: TRBD1; V gene: TRBV6-1; J gene: TRBJ1-2; CDR3 length: 14; clone size: -
CDR3 DNA: TGTGCCAGCAGTTTGAGCGGTGTGGAGTTCTTC; CDR3 protein: CASSLSGVEFF; D gene: -; V gene: TRBV6-5; J gene: TRBJ2-1; CDR3 length: 11; clone size: few
CDR3 DNA: TGTGCCAGCAGTTTCAGTTCAGGGCGGGTTGGCTACACCTTC; CDR3 protein: CASSFSSGRVGYTF; D gene: -; V gene: TRBV28; J gene: TRBJ1-2; CDR3 length: 14; clone size: -
CDR3 DNA: TGTGCCAGCAGTGAGAGGGGACACGGGAGAGAGACCCAGTACTTC; CDR3 protein: CASSERGHGRETQYF; D gene: -; V gene: TRBV25-1; J gene: TRBJ2-5; CDR3 length: 15; clone size: -
CDR3 DNA: TGCGCCAGCAGCCGGGACTGGGGGGGAGATACGCAGTATTTT; CDR3 protein: CASSRDWGGDTQYF; D gene: TRBD2; V gene: TRBV5-1; J gene: TRBJ2-3; CDR3 length: 14; clone size: -
CDR3 DNA: TGTGCCAGCAGTTACGGGACGGAGAATCAGCCCCAGCATTTT; CDR3 protein: CASSYGTENQPQHF; D gene: -; V gene: TRBV5-6; J gene: TRBJ1-5; CDR3 length: 14; clone size: -
CDR3 DNA: TGTGCCAGCAGCCCCGAGCGGAGGCGCGAGCAGTACTTC; CDR3 protein: CASSPERRREQYF; D gene: -; V gene: TRBV7-2; J gene: TRBJ2-7; CDR3 length: 13; clone size: -
CDR3 DNA: TGCGCCAGCAGCTTGGGGGCCGGGGAGACCTACGAGCAGTACTTC; CDR3 protein: CASSLGAGETYEQYF; D gene: -; V gene: TRBV5-1; J gene: TRBJ2-7; CDR3 length: 15; clone size: many
CDR3 DNA: TGTGCCAGCAGCTCCAGGGGGCGAGACAATCAGCCCCAGCATTTT; CDR3 protein: CASSSRGRDNQPQHF; D gene: TRBD1; V gene: TRBV7-2; J gene: TRBJ1-5; CDR3 length: 15; clone size: few
CDR3 DNA: TGTGCCAGCAGGAGCCCACCGCGGGAAGGCGCTTCCTACGAGCAGTACTTC; CDR3 protein: CASRSPPREGASYEQYF; D gene: -; V gene: TRBV7-9; J gene: TRBJ2-7; CDR3 length: 17; clone size: -
CDR3 DNA: TGTGCCACCAGCAGAGATACGGGCTCTGGAAACACCATATATTTT; CDR3 protein: CATSRDTGSGNTIYF; D gene: -; V gene: TRBV15; J gene: TRBJ1-3; CDR3 length: 15; clone size: -
CDR3 DNA: TGTGCCAGCAGGGGGACTTCCTTCTCTTTTTCCTATGGCTACACCTTC; CDR3 protein: CASRGTSFSFSYGYTF; D gene: -; V gene: TRBV2; J gene: TRBJ1-2; CDR3 length: 16; clone size: once
CDR3 DNA: TGTGCCAGCAGTGACCCTAGCGGGGTTTACAATGAGCAGTTCTTC; CDR3 protein: CASSDPSGVYNEQFF; D gene: TRBD2; V gene: TRBV6-1; J gene: TRBJ2-1; CDR3 length: 15; clone size: -
CDR3 DNA: TGTGCCAGCAGCTCGCAGGGGAACGGGGTTGGCTACACCTTC; CDR3 protein: CASSSQGNGVGYTF; D gene: -; V gene: TRBV7-8; J gene: TRBJ1-2; CDR3 length: 14; clone size: -
CDR3 DNA: TGTGCCAGCAGTGAAATGGGGACTAGCGGGAGGTACGAGCAGTACTTC; CDR3 protein: CASSEMGTSGRYEQYF; D gene: TRBD2; V gene: TRBV6-1; J gene: TRBJ2-7; CDR3 length: 16; clone size: -
CDR3 DNA: TGTGCCAGCAGTTTACAGGCGCCCCTAGGGCAGTACTTC; CDR3 protein: CASSLQAPLGQYF; D gene: -; V gene: TRBV28; J gene: TRBJ2-7; CDR3 length: 13; clone size: once
CDR3 DNA: TGTGCCAGCAGGAAACGAGGGGTTGAAGCTTTCTTT; CDR3 protein: CASRKRGVEAFF; D gene: -; V gene: TRBV6-5; J gene: TRBJ1-1; CDR3 length: 12; clone size: -